Detailed here is one T cell receptor (beta chain). The antigen remains unidentified. PCR employed 60 Vbeta and 13 Jbeta primers. Profiling relied on immunoSEQ multiplex PCR, and the TCRdb table lists in-frame clones only, not all of them. The sample records 100,000 to 150,000 clones, over 60% being singletons. The sample comes from a study of cytomegalovirus exposure and HLA in healthy donors. Notes on the study in general: Most TCR beta V segments were productive about 90% or about 30% of the time in an earlier analysis. Rarity marked most TCR sequences, yet some public TCRs occurred in many donors. Later analysis identified several of the most significant clusters that appeared linked to common viral pathogens.

Input material: PBMCs. The sequence was obtained from a woman aged 40 to 50 in good health and CMV-seronegative.

The CDR3 region has the DNA TGTGCCAGCAGCGCAGGGGGCAGGGTCGGAGCTTTCTTT. It is translated as CASSAGGRVGAFF. V and J are TRBV9 and TRBJ1-1; 8 bases align to TRBD1. Germline V gene sequence: CDR1 SGDLS, CDR2 YYNGEE. This CDR3 contains 13 residues. The J segment lost 10 bases and the V segment lost 3 bases, leaving 8 bases of the junction unmatched.